This TCR beta chain was identified during a study of OX40 agonist ivuxolimab in advanced cancers. Individuals having autoimmune disease history or systemic immunosuppression were not enrolled. Clones were read by immunoSEQ multiplex PCR, and TCRdb kept only the in-frame ones, dropping some. This table has around 63,000 clones, around 87% appearing once. CDR1 and CDR2 (germline): SGHRS, YFSETQ. J was trimmed by 3 bases and V by 1 base; bases with no gene match: 4. This CDR3 comprises 14 residues. The J gene is TRBJ2-7, the V gene TRBV5-1; 7 nucleotides align to TRBD2. This clonotype was sampled from an adult with an advanced solid tumor such as melanoma, head and neck, liver or kidney cancer. The material was CD4+ or CD8+ T cells sorted from blood, obtained in a trial of the OX40 agonist ivuxolimab. CDR3 in DNA: TGCGCCAGCAGCTTGTTGGGAGGGAGCTACGAGCAGTACTTC. This sequence encodes CASSLLGGSYEQYF.